Shown below are 17 T cell receptor beta chains from a single sample sequenced in a study of cytomegalovirus exposure and HLA in healthy donors. This PCR relied on a set of 60 Vbeta primers and 13 Jbeta primers. Repertoires were generated with immunoSEQ multiplex PCR, while TCRdb's copy carries only in-frame clones and drops some. The table includes tens of thousands of clones, over 70% detected once. Sequencing input: PBMCs. These receptors were obtained from a girl aged 2-15 years in good health and CMV-seropositive.

This clone was recorded a few times. J is TRBJ2-1 and V is TRBV4-1; D is unresolved. CDR1 MGHRA and CDR2 YSYEKL come from the germline V gene. The CDR3 loop spans 15 amino acids. Trimming left V 3 bases short and J 3 bases short, with 12 bases between. CDR3 amino acids: CASSQGRYSYNEQFF. DNA of the CDR3: TGCGCCAGCAGCCAGGGCAGATATAGCTACAATGAGCAGTTCTTC.

The genes are TRBV29-1 and TRBJ2-6; TRBD2 matches at 7 bases. The CDR3 totals 12 residues. Losses at the gene ends were 7 bases for V and 11 bases for J; bases not matched to a gene: 8. CDR1 and CDR2 from the germline V gene are SQVTM and ANQGSEA. CDR3 DNA sequence: TGCAGCGCGGGGGAGGGAGGGGACGTCCTGACTTTC. This encodes CSAGEGGDVLTF.

The genes are TRBV9 and TRBJ2-1, with D possibly TRBD2 on 5 matching bases. The CDR3 has 14 amino acids. In germline, CDR1 is SGDLS, CDR2 YYNGEE. The V end was cut by 0 bases, the J end by 6 bases, with 10 bases between. CDR3 loop: CASSVGGVGNEQFF. The CDR3, as DNA: TGTGCCAGCAGCGTAGGGGGAGTGGGCAATGAGCAGTTCTTC.

The J gene is TRBJ2-7, the V gene TRBV28, with a tentative D call TRBD1 (6 bases). In germline, CDR1 is MDHEN, CDR2 SYDVKM. This CDR3 contains 14 residues. Trimming removed 6 bases at V and 3 bases at J, with 15 bases between. CDR3 bases: TGTGCCAGCAGCCCTGGGACACGAAGCTACGAGCAGTACTTC. This translates into CASSPGTRSYEQYF.

This clone turned up a few times. The chain is built from TRBV5-1 and TRBJ2-7; 9 bases align to TRBD2. Germline CDR1 is SGHRS and CDR2 is YFSETQ. J gave up 3 bases and V 4 bases, and 8 bases lay outside the gene matches. The CDR3 covers 15 residues. The CDR3 is CASSISGTSFYEQYF. CDR3 in DNA: TGCGCCAGCAGCATTTCCGGGACTAGCTTCTACGAGCAGTACTTC.

The V and J genes are TRBV5-8 and TRBJ2-7; D gene unclear. Trimming took off 4 bases at V and 2 bases at J, with 7 bases between the two ends. CDR3 length: 12 residues. The germline V gene has CDR1 SGHTS and CDR2 YDEGEE. For the CDR3, the DNA is TGTGCCAGCAGCCCTATTACCTACGAGCAGTACTTC. Translated, it gives CASSPITYEQYF.

The chain carries TRBV7-8 and TRBJ2-7; maybe TRBD1 (5 bases). V was shortened by 5 bases and J by 2 bases, with 7 bases between the two germline ends. Germline-derived CDR1 and CDR2 are SGHVS and FQNEAQ. CDR3 length: 12 residues. CDR3 in DNA: TGTGCCAGCAGCCCGACAGCCTACGAGCAGTACTTC. It translates to CASSPTAYEQYF.

The chain joins TRBV7-9 to TRBJ2-2, with unresolved D. V was clipped by 1 base and J by 8 bases, with 5 bases between them. The CDR3 contains 12 residues. CDR1 and CDR2 from the germline V gene are SEHNR and FQNEAQ (reference sequence). For the CDR3, the DNA is TGTGCCAGCAGCTTAGTATTTGGGGAGCTGTTTTTT. Its translation: CASSLVFGELFF. The full variable domain, in which reference TRBV7-9 and TRBJ2-2 provide the parts outside the CDR3, is DTGVSQNPRHKITKRGQNVTFRCDPISEHNRLYWYRQTLGQGPEFLTYFQNEAQLEKSRLLSDRFSAERPKGSFSTLEIQRTEQGDSAMYLCASSLVFGELFFGEGSRLTVL.

This chain uses TRBV29-1 with TRBJ2-1; 7 bases are shared with TRBD2. CDR3 length equals 15 residues. CDR1 and CDR2 (germline): SQVTM, ANQGSEA. Germline trimming cut 4 bases from V and 8 bases from J; bases unmatched to any gene: 14. CDR3 nucleotides: TGCAGCGTTGTGGTCCAGCGGGATATCCGGGATGAGCAGTTCTTC. The encoded protein is CSVVVQRDIRDEQFF.

This clone was recorded a few times. This rearrangement joins TRBV28 to TRBJ1-5, with 8 nucleotides matching TRBD1. Germline CDR1 and CDR2: MDHEN and SYDVKM. V shed 4 bases and J 6 bases; nucleotides not matched to a gene: 11. This CDR3 is built from 16 residues. This chain's CDR3 is CASSSLPGQAPQPQHF. The CDR3 DNA is TGTGCCAGCAGTTCCCTACCGGGACAGGCCCCTCAGCCCCAGCATTTT.

The CDR3 sequence: CASTTSGGTGDGYTF. In DNA form, the CDR3 reads TGTGCCAGTACTACCTCAGGGGGAACAGGGGATGGCTACACCTTC. The chain uses TRBV27 and TRBJ1-2; 7 nucleotides match TRBD1. The CDR3 totals 15 residues. Germline V gene lookup returns CDR1 MNHEY and CDR2 SMNVEV (reference sequence). The ends lost 9 bases at V and 6 bases at J; junction bases unmatched: 16.

The V call is TRBV5-1, the J call TRBJ2-5, with 13 bases aligning to TRBD2. The J segment lost 4 bases and the V segment lost 8 bases, leaving 8 bases of the junction unmatched. The CDR3 runs to 15 residues. Germline CDR1 SGHRS, CDR2 YFSETQ. Here the CDR3 DNA reads TGCGCCAGTTCATGGGGACTAGCGGGATTAGAGACCCAGTACTTC. Protein: CASSWGLAGLETQYF.

This chain connects TRBV4-3 to TRBJ2-1, with 11 positions matching TRBD2. Germline CDR1 and CDR2: LGHNA and YSLEER. The CDR3 is 17 amino acids. Trimming took 4 bases from V and 6 from J; bases not matched to a gene: 11. The CDR3 here is CASSLLVLAGASNEQFF. The CDR3 bases are TGCGCCAGCAGCCTACTCGTACTAGCGGGAGCCTCCAATGAGCAGTTCTTC.

The chain carries TRBV5-1 and TRBJ2-3, with TRBD2 matching 13 bases. CDR1 SGHRS and CDR2 YFSETQ come from the germline V gene. This CDR3 has 15 residues. Germline trimming cut 6 bases from V and 2 bases from J; bases unmatched to any gene: 3. CDR3 in amino acids: CASKLAGGPTDTQYF. In DNA, the CDR3 is TGCGCCAGCAAACTAGCGGGAGGGCCCACAGATACGCAGTATTTT.

The chain is built from TRBV6-5 and TRBJ1-1, with D possibly being TRBD1 (6 bases). Trimming took off 6 bases at V and 4 bases at J, with 12 bases between the two ends. CDR3 length: 13 residues. Germline lookup yields CDR1 MNHEY and CDR2 SVGAGI. The CDR3 DNA is TGTGCCAGCAGAGAACAGGGAGTCACTGAAGCTTTCTTT. Amino acid sequence: CASREQGVTEAFF.

The chain employs TRBV6-1 and TRBJ2-5, with D uncertain. The V gene lost 1 base and the J gene lost 3 bases, with 6 bases spanning the gap. The CDR3 has 13 amino acids. The germline gives CDR1 MNHNS, CDR2 SASEGT. This chain's CDR3 is CASSEVREETQYF. The DNA of the CDR3 is TGTGCCAGCAGTGAAGTTCGGGAAGAGACCCAGTACTTC.

This clone was observed a handful of times. The gene calls are TRBV27 and TRBJ1-4, with 8 bases fitting TRBD1. Germline V CDR1 and CDR2: MNHEY, SMNVEV (reference sequence). The CDR3 totals 16 residues. Losses at the gene ends were 5 bases for V and 4 bases for J; bases not matched to a gene: 9. CDR3 sequence (DNA): TGTGCCAGCAGTCCTCTTTGGACAGGGATTAATGAAAAACTGTTTTTT. Amino acid sequence: CASSPLWTGINEKLFF.